A single sample is the source of the 25 T cell receptor beta chains below, sequenced in a study of cytomegalovirus exposure and HLA in healthy donors. Primers: 60 Vbeta forward and 13 Jbeta reverse. Clones were sequenced by immunoSEQ multiplex PCR, and TCRdb holds only the in-frame ones, with some missing. The sample consists of about 100,000 clones, around four fifths of them appearing once. Sequenced: PBMCs. The receptor source for this set is a man younger than 40 in good health and CMV-seronegative.

This clone occurred a few times. The V gene is TRBV5-1, the J gene TRBJ1-6; D is undetermined. The CDR3 has 14 residues. V was pared by 4 bases and J by 7 bases, with 12 bases between. Germline V gene lookup returns CDR1 SGHRS and CDR2 YFSETQ. The CDR3 here is CASSPDLANSPLHF. As DNA, the CDR3 is TGCGCCAGCAGCCCCGACTTGGCCAATTCACCCCTCCACTTT.

The chain uses TRBV6-1 and TRBJ2-1; TRBD2 might be the D (7 bases). From germline, CDR1 is MNHNS and CDR2 SASEGT. The germline V and J ends were trimmed by 7 bases and 16 bases, with 11 bases remaining between them. The CDR3 has 9 residues. The CDR3 DNA follows: TGTGCCAGCAAAGGGGGGGCTTTCTTC. It encodes CASKGGAFF.

The rearrangement joins TRBV7-2 to TRBJ2-2, with TRBD1 as a possible D gene (7 bases). CDR3 length equals 16 residues. Germline V gene sequence: CDR1 SGHTA, CDR2 FQGNSA. Trimming removed 0 bases at V and 7 bases at J, with 15 bases between. This chain's CDR3 is CASSLARQGGHGELFF. The CDR3 nucleotides are TGTGCCAGCAGCTTAGCCAGACAGGGAGGTCACGGGGAGCTGTTTTTT.

The CDR3 DNA reads TGTGCCAGCAGCTTAGCACACAATAACGCCTACGAGCAGTACTTC. Encoded protein: CASSLAHNNAYEQYF. The rearrangement uses TRBV7-2 and TRBJ2-7, with D hard to call. This CDR3 has 15 residues. Germline loops: CDR1 SGHTA, CDR2 FQGNSA. V lost 0 bases to trimming and J lost 2 bases, with 11 bases between them.

The chain combines TRBV7-9 with TRBJ1-2, with 8 bases identical to TRBD1. The CDR3 length is 15 residues. The ends lost 5 bases at V and 6 bases at J; junction bases unmatched: 11. Per the germline V gene, CDR1 is SEHNR and CDR2 is FQNEAQ (reference sequence). CDR3 sequence reads: CASSPGGAQRDGYTF. In DNA, the CDR3 is TGTGCCAGCAGCCCAGGGGGCGCTCAAAGAGATGGCTACACCTTC.

V gene TRBV27 combines with J gene TRBJ2-6; 7 bases align to TRBD1. V lost 3 bases to trimming and J lost 1 base; unmatched junction nucleotides: 6. Germline V gene data show CDR1 as MNHEY and CDR2 as SMNVEV (reference sequence). This CDR3 is 17 amino acids long. The CDR3 protein is CASSLNRGASGANVLTF. For the CDR3, the DNA is TGTGCCAGCAGTTTGAACAGGGGCGCATCTGGGGCCAACGTCCTGACTTTC.

The CDR3 loop is CASSFSPTPVGGDEQYF. CDR3 nucleotides: TGTGCCAGCAGCTTTTCCCCCACCCCGGTGGGGGGAGACGAGCAGTACTTC. The rearrangement joins TRBV11-2 to TRBJ2-7, with a weak D call TRBD2 (6 bases). The CDR3 has 17 residues. The V and J ends lost 3 bases and 5 bases respectively, with 23 bases between them. CDR1 is SGHAT, CDR2 FQNNGV, per germline.

This clone was seen more than once but under ten times. This sequence joins TRBV29-1 and TRBJ2-3; TRBD1 aligns across 8 bases. V lost 4 bases, J lost 4 bases, and 4 bases stayed unmatched. The CDR3 has 13 residues. Per the germline V gene, CDR1 is SQVTM and CDR2 is ANQGSEA. In DNA, the CDR3 is TGCAGCGTTGCAGGACAGGGCGCAGATACGCAGTATTTT. This sequence encodes CSVAGQGADTQYF.

This clone appeared a few times. V and J are TRBV5-5 and TRBJ1-3; D uncertain. The V gene lost 4 bases and the J gene lost 0 bases, with 5 bases spanning the gap. Germline V gene sequence: CDR1 SGHKS, CDR2 YYEKEE (reference sequence). The CDR3 totals 13 residues. CDR3 protein: CASSLYSGNTIYF. The CDR3 DNA follows: TGTGCCAGCAGCCTTTACTCTGGAAACACCATATATTTT.

This sequence joins TRBV9 and TRBJ2-3, with TRBD2 identical over 13 bases. This CDR3 has 14 amino acids. Germline assignment: CDR1 SGDLS and CDR2 YYNGEE. The CDR3, as DNA: TGTGCTTCGGGACTAGCGGGAAGCACAGATACGCAGTATTTT. Its protein is CASGLAGSTDTQYF.

The chain joins TRBV4-3 to TRBJ2-7; TRBD1 matches at 8 bases. Germline V gene sequence: CDR1 LGHNA, CDR2 YSLEER. This CDR3 contains 15 residues. Trimming took 2 bases from V and 2 from J; bases not matched to a gene: 5. CDR3 nucleotide sequence: TGCGCCAGCAGCCAAAAAAGGACAGGGCCCTACGAGCAGTACTTC. Its protein is CASSQKRTGPYEQYF.

J is TRBJ2-7 and V is TRBV25-1; D is unclear. V was clipped by 5 bases and J by 5 bases, with 13 bases between them. Germline assignment: CDR1 MGHDK and CDR2 SYGVNS. The CDR3 loop spans 13 amino acids. CDR3 in DNA: TGTGCCAGCAGTAACCCCGGTTTCCACGAGCAGTACTTC. Protein: CASSNPGFHEQYF.

This clone has more than one count but fewer than ten. V and J are TRBV11-3 and TRBJ2-3; TRBD1 agrees at 7 bases. Trimming at V came to 5 bases and at J to 4 bases, leaving 3 bases not matched to a gene. Germline lookup yields CDR1 SGHNT and CDR2 YENEEA. The CDR3 covers 13 residues. In nucleotides, the CDR3 is TGTGCCAGCAGCCCTGGGACAGCAGATACGCAGTATTTT. Translating gives CASSPGTADTQYF.

This clone was found once. CDR3 residues: CASSVTASYGYTF. Written as DNA, the CDR3 is TGTGCCAGCAGCGTGACAGCGTCTTATGGCTACACCTTC. The chain combines TRBV6-4 with TRBJ1-2, with D maybe TRBD1 (5 bases). CDR1 MRHNA and CDR2 SNTAGT come from the germline V gene. The CDR3 has 13 amino acids. V lost 6 bases and J lost 5, with 13 bases in between.

V is TRBV5-1 and J is TRBJ1-2; no clear D. CDR3 length: 16 amino acids. Deletions cut 3 bases from V and 8 bases from J, with 23 bases between. Germline-derived CDR1 and CDR2 are SGHRS and YFSETQ. CDR3 in DNA: TGCGCCAGCAGCTCGCGACCCGAACGACACCTTGGGGGCTACACCTTC. Translating it yields CASSSRPERHLGGYTF.

This chain connects TRBV5-8 to TRBJ1-5; the D is unclear. This CDR3 is built from 14 residues. CDR1 SGHTS and CDR2 YDEGEE come from the germline V gene. Trimming shortened V by 0 bases and J by 7 bases, and 11 bases separated the two germline ends. CDR3: CASSLDPFGQPQHF. In nucleotides, the CDR3 is TGTGCCAGCAGCTTGGACCCTTTCGGGCAGCCCCAGCATTTT.

This rearrangement joins TRBV4-2 to TRBJ1-1; TRBD1 agrees at 8 bases. Germline assignment: CDR1 LGHNA and CDR2 YNFKEQ. Trimming cost V 0 bases and J 4 bases; bases outside gene matches: 7. This CDR3 is 16 amino acids long. CDR3 in DNA: TGTGCCAGCAGCCAAGATCAGTATACAGGGGGCACTGAAGCTTTCTTT. This encodes CASSQDQYTGGTEAFF.

The rearrangement uses TRBV9 and TRBJ1-6; TRBD1 aligns across 10 bases. Per the germline V gene, CDR1 is SGDLS and CDR2 is YYNGEE. V was clipped by 0 bases and J by 9 bases; unmatched bases: 0. The CDR3 length is 14 residues. The chain's CDR3 is CASSVGDRGSPLHF. The CDR3 DNA reads as TGTGCCAGCAGCGTAGGGGACAGGGGTTCACCCCTCCACTTT.

This clone appeared a few times. CDR3 coding DNA: TGTGCCAGCAGGCCCCACAGGGGGCTAAGAGAGACCCAGTACTTC. Translating gives CASRPHRGLRETQYF. V and J are TRBV6-5 and TRBJ2-5, with 9 nucleotides matching TRBD1. Germline V gene lookup returns CDR1 MNHEY and CDR2 SVGAGI. The CDR3 extends over 15 amino acids. The J segment lost 4 bases and the V segment lost 6 bases, leaving 9 bases of the junction unmatched.

This clone is a singleton in its sample. The CDR3: CASSQEGLYNEQFF. In DNA, the CDR3 is TGCGCCAGCAGCCAAGAGGGCCTCTACAATGAGCAGTTCTTC. The gene calls are TRBV4-1 and TRBJ2-1; D remains ambiguous. V lost 0 bases and J 3 bases, leaving 6 bases between the germline ends. CDR1 is MGHRA and CDR2 is YSYEKL in the germline V gene. The CDR3 has 14 residues.

The chain recombines TRBV5-1 with TRBJ2-3, with 7 bases aligning to TRBD2. The CDR3 contains 11 residues. Germline CDR1 and CDR2: SGHRS and YFSETQ. The V gene end was trimmed by 6 bases and the J gene end by 6 bases; junction bases not matched to a gene: 1. The chain's CDR3 is CASKTSDTQYF. The CDR3 DNA is TGCGCCAGCAAGACTAGCGATACGCAGTATTTT.

This chain joins TRBV28 and TRBJ2-3; unclear D gene. From germline, CDR1 is MDHEN and CDR2 SYDVKM. V was trimmed by 6 bases and J by 2 bases, leaving 9 bases between them. This CDR3 is 13 amino acids long. The CDR3 is CASSPRPTDTQYF. The DNA of the CDR3 is TGTGCCAGCAGCCCCAGGCCCACAGATACGCAGTATTTT.

The chain recombines TRBV6-6 with TRBJ1-5; tentative D call: TRBD1 (6 bases). The CDR3 is 13 amino acids. V lost 5 bases to trimming and J lost 8 bases, with 13 bases between them. Germline lookup yields CDR1 MNHNY and CDR2 SVGAGI (reference sequence). For the CDR3, the DNA is TGTGCCAGCAGTAGGACAGCGGTGGAGCCCCAGCATTTT. This gives the protein CASSRTAVEPQHF.

The chain couples TRBV5-4 to TRBJ2-7; 15 nucleotides agree with TRBD2. In germline, CDR1 is SGHNT, CDR2 YYREEE (reference sequence). The CDR3 contains 14 residues. With 4 bases clipped from V and 6 bases from J, the junction kept 2 bases outside the gene matches. In DNA form, the CDR3 reads TGTGCCAGCAGCACGGGACTAGCGGGAGGCGAGCAGTACTTC. Translated, it gives CASSTGLAGGEQYF.

The rearrangement links TRBV27 to TRBJ1-2; TRBD1 matches 8 bases. V shed 6 bases, J shed 7 bases, and the junction held 7 bases outside the gene matches. CDR1 is MNHEY and CDR2 is SMNVEV in the germline V gene (reference sequence). This CDR3 comprises 13 residues. CDR3 loop: CASRTFRGLGYTF. The CDR3, as DNA: TGTGCCAGCAGAACCTTCAGGGGGCTTGGCTACACCTTC.